This TCR beta chain was sequenced in a study of cytomegalovirus exposure and HLA in healthy donors. General study findings and limits: Later analysis placed DRB1 highest and HLA-C lowest in TCR association rates, which differed by HLA locus. HLA allele associations emerged for under 20,000 TCR beta sequences in a later analysis, at 0.05 false discovery rate.

Comments on this clone: The antigen is undetermined.

Primers included in the PCR were 60 Vbeta and 13 Jbeta primers. Original analysis: In a later analysis, some 80 million unique TCR beta chains included roughly 11 million shared by two or more donors. The table came from immunoSEQ multiplex PCR; TCRdb's copy has only in-frame clones and leaves some out. V and J calls and clone size are copied from that table; D and trimming were computed from the DNA. Of 85,000 to 110,000 clones in the sample, roughly three quarters were seen once. Sample: PBMCs. The receptor was derived from a woman between 18 and 29 years old in good health and CMV-seropositive.

The DNA of the CDR3 is TGTGCCAGCAGTGAACACAGGGTTGGAAACACCATATATTTT. Amino acids: CASSEHRVGNTIYF. The rearrangement joins TRBV25-1 to TRBJ1-3; TRBD1 is a possible D gene (6 bases). This CDR3 contains 14 residues. Germline values: CDR1 MGHDK, CDR2 SYGVNS. V was trimmed by 2 bases and J by 3 bases, leaving 8 bases between them.